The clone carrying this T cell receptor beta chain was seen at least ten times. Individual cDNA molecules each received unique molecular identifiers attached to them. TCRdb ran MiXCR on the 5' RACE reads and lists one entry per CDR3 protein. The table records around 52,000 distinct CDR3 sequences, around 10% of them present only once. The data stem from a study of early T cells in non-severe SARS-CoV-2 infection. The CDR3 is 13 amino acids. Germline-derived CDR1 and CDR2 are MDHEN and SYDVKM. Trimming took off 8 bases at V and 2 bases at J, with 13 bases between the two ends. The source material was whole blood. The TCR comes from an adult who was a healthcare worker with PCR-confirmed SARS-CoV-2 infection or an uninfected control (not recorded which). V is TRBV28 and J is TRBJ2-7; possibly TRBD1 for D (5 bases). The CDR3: CASRNTGAYEQYF. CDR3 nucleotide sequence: TGTGCCAGCCGCAACACAGGAGCCTACGAGCAGTACTTC.